The entry that follows covers one TCR beta chain sequence. The data stem from a study of blood T cell repertoires in COVID-19. Looking at the study overall: Sites across the United States, Italy and Spain contributed samples from acute and convalescent COVID-19.

Patients of the Seattle cohort, enrolled during active infection, were followed longitudinally. V dropped 0 bases and J dropped 3 bases, with 14 bases sitting between them. Looked up from germline, CDR1 is LGHNA and CDR2 is YNFKEQ. CDR3 size: 16 residues. Sequencing was performed with immunoSEQ multiplex PCR; in TCRdb, only in-frame clones are kept and a portion is missing. The repertoire holds 250,000 to 400,000 clones, with 85% to 90% as singletons. The source material was peripheral blood. This rearrangement joins TRBV4-2 to TRBJ1-1, with TRBD1 as a possible D gene (5 bases). This receptor was taken from a woman aged 30 to 39 with COVID-19, enrolled during active disease. The CDR3 DNA reads as TGTGCCAGCAGCCAAGATCTGGCGGCGGGACACACTGAAGCTTTCTTT. Amino acid sequence: CASSQDLAAGHTEAFF.